The 20 T cell receptor beta chains given below trace back to one sample, sequenced in a study of blood T cell repertoires in COVID-19. TCRdb's copy holds only in-frame clones and misses some; the assay was immunoSEQ multiplex PCR. This sample has 200,000 to 250,000 clones, with 83% found just once. The specimen sequenced was peripheral blood. The receptors here all came from a woman aged 45 to 65 with acute or convalescent COVID-19.

V gene TRBV4-2 combines with J gene TRBJ2-7; TRBD1 aligns across 7 bases. Unmatched junction bases numbered 4, after V lost 8 bases and J lost 0 bases. CDR3 length: 13 residues. Germline V gives CDR1 LGHNA, CDR2 YNFKEQ. The CDR3 DNA reads as TGTGCCAGCGGACAGGCTAGCTCCTACGAGCAGTACTTC. This gives the protein CASGQASSYEQYF.

DNA of the CDR3: TGTGCCAGCAGCCAAGAACTCGCGGGCTCCTACAATGAGCAGTTCTTC. It encodes CASSQELAGSYNEQFF. The V call is TRBV3-1 (or the pseudogene TRBV3-2), the J call TRBJ2-1; possibly TRBD2 for D (5 bases). V lost 0 bases and J 0 bases, leaving 9 bases between the germline ends. Germline lookup yields CDR1 LGHDT and CDR2 YNNKEL (reference sequence). The CDR3 extends over 16 amino acids.

This clone has only a few counts. The chain employs TRBV19 and TRBJ1-2, with D uncertain. Trimming took off 5 bases at V and 3 bases at J, with 13 bases between the two ends. Germline V gives CDR1 LNHDA, CDR2 SQIVND (reference sequence). The CDR3 totals 14 residues. DNA for the CDR3: TGTGCCAGTAGTTATCGCAGGTCCGACTATGGCTACACCTTC. It specifies CASSYRRSDYGYTF.

The genes are TRBV18 and TRBJ2-1; D gene ambiguous. CDR3 size: 15 residues. CDR1 and CDR2 from the germline V gene are KGHSH and LQKENI. Trimming removed 1 base from V and 1 base from J, with 8 bases in between. The CDR3 DNA reads TGTGCCAGCTCACCACTTGCAGGTTCCTACAATGAGCAGTTCTTC. Translating gives CASSPLAGSYNEQFF.

About this clone itself: Because the CDR3's place on the DNA is in doubt, the DNA is left out and the CDR3 is given as listed by TCRdb. The chain is built from TRBV7-2 and TRBJ2-2; TRBD2 is taken as the D call from the table, unchecked against the DNA. The germline V gene encodes CDR1 SGHTA and CDR2 FQGNSA. 15 amino acids form the CDR3, both terminal residues included. Here the CDR3 reads CASSFRFGEGGELFF.

The V gene is TRBV29-1, the J gene TRBJ2-3; 8 bases fit TRBD2. In germline, CDR1 is SQVTM, CDR2 ANQGSEA. With 6 bases clipped from V and 2 bases from J, the junction kept 10 bases outside the gene matches. CDR3 length equals 15 residues. CDR3 DNA: TGCAGCGTCCTCCTCCAGCGGGGGTTCACAGATACGCAGTATTTT. It is translated as CSVLLQRGFTDTQYF.

J is TRBJ2-5 and V is TRBV6-5; 8 nucleotides align to TRBD1. This CDR3 is built from 13 residues. J was trimmed by 6 bases and V by 6 bases; bases with no gene match: 6. CDR1 is MNHEY and CDR2 is SVGAGI in the germline V gene. The CDR3 here is CASSSDRVQTQYF. CDR3 coding DNA: TGTGCCAGCAGCTCGGACAGGGTGCAGACCCAGTACTTC.

The V and J genes are TRBV3-1 (or the pseudogene TRBV3-2) and TRBJ1-5; 8 bases agree with TRBD1. Germline values: CDR1 LGHDT, CDR2 YNNKEL (reference sequence). Unmatched junction bases numbered 6, after V lost 8 bases and J lost 6 bases. This CDR3 is 13 amino acids long. The CDR3 region has the DNA TGTGCCAGCGCAGGGGGCGGGGGTCAGCCCCAGCATTTT. The encoded protein is CASAGGGGQPQHF.

J is TRBJ2-5 and V is TRBV2; 9 bases align to TRBD2. Germline assignment: CDR1 SNHLY and CDR2 FYNNEI. The CDR3 length is 15 residues. Trimming took 6 bases from V and 7 from J; bases not matched to a gene: 12. CDR3 protein: CASRALAGSMGTQYF. Written as DNA, the CDR3 is TGTGCCAGCAGGGCACTAGCGGGCAGTATGGGGACCCAGTACTTC.

This chain uses TRBV3-1 (or the pseudogene TRBV3-2) with TRBJ2-2; TRBD1 agrees at 8 bases. With 3 bases clipped from V and 5 bases from J, the junction kept 8 bases outside the gene matches. This CDR3 spans 16 amino acids. Germline assignment: CDR1 LGHDT and CDR2 YNNKEL (reference sequence). CDR3 sequence (DNA): TGTGCCAGCAGCCAGATATACAGGGGGTCGACCGGGGAGCTGTTTTTT. Encoded protein: CASSQIYRGSTGELFF.

The rearrangement links TRBV19 to TRBJ2-5, with 9 nucleotides matching TRBD1. Germline assignment: CDR1 LNHDA and CDR2 SQIVND (reference sequence). The CDR3 totals 13 residues. Trimming at V came to 9 bases and at J to 2 bases, leaving 4 bases not matched to a gene. CDR3 DNA: TGTGCCAGGCCCGGGACAGGGCAAGAGACCCAGTACTTC. The encoded protein is CARPGTGQETQYF.

This clone was found once. The chain's CDR3 is CASSRWTSGEETQYF. CDR3 in DNA: TGTGCCAGCAGCCGATGGACTAGCGGTGAAGAGACCCAGTACTTC. The genes are TRBV3-1 (or the pseudogene TRBV3-2) and TRBJ2-5, with 10 positions matching TRBD2. The germline V gene has CDR1 LGHDT and CDR2 YNNKEL (reference sequence). Trimming at V came to 4 bases and at J to 3 bases, leaving 5 bases not matched to a gene. The length of the CDR3 is 15 residues.

V is TRBV2 and J is TRBJ2-1, with 13 bases matching TRBD2. Germline V gene data show CDR1 as SNHLY and CDR2 as FYNNEI. The V segment lost 6 bases and the J segment 1 base; nucleotides outside the gene matches: 15. This CDR3 has 20 amino acids. The CDR3 nucleotides read TGTGCCAGCAGCGATTTAAGAACTAGCGGGAGGGCCGGGTCCTACAATGAGCAGTTCTTC. Encoded protein: CASSDLRTSGRAGSYNEQFF. Filled out from reference TRBV2 and TRBJ2-1, the complete variable domain reads EPEVTQTPSHQVTQMGQEVILRCVPISNHLYFYWYRQILGQKVEFLVSFYNNEISEKSEIFDDQFSVERPDGSNFTLKIRSTKLEDSAMYFCASSDLRTSGRAGSYNEQFFGPGTRLTVL.

V and J are TRBV7-9 and TRBJ2-7, with 14 bases matching TRBD2. The germline CDR1 and CDR2 sequences are SEHNR and FQNEAQ (reference sequence). Trimming cost V 1 base and J 6 bases; bases outside gene matches: 5. The CDR3 is 16 residues long. The CDR3 DNA sequence: TGTGCCAGCAGCTTAGGGGGACTAGCGGGGGTTCTCGAGCAGTACTTC. Protein product: CASSLGGLAGVLEQYF.

The chain links TRBV7-2 to TRBJ2-7; 8 nucleotides agree with TRBD2. With 1 base clipped from V and 3 bases from J, the junction kept 8 bases outside the gene matches. This CDR3 is 16 amino acids long. Per the germline V gene, CDR1 is SGHTA and CDR2 is FQGNSA. CDR3 coding DNA: TGTGCCAGCAGCTTAGTGTCCAGCGGGAGCAACTACGAGCAGTACTTC. Its translation: CASSLVSSGSNYEQYF.

The CDR3 loop is CASSRLAGPGNEQFF. In DNA, the CDR3 is TGCGCCAGCAGCCGTCTAGCGGGACCTGGGAATGAGCAGTTCTTC. The chain combines TRBV4-1 with TRBJ2-1; TRBD2 matches 9 bases. Germline-derived CDR1 and CDR2 are MGHRA and YSYEKL. V gave up 4 bases and J gave up 7 bases; unmatched junction bases: 8. The CDR3 has 15 residues.

CDR3 sequence reads: CASSLTSGGVFF. CDR3 bases: TGTGCCAGCAGCCTGACTAGCGGGGGGGTGTTCTTC. The rearrangement links TRBV3-1 (or the pseudogene TRBV3-2) to TRBJ2-1; TRBD2 aligns across 14 bases. V shed 4 bases and J 15 bases; nucleotides not matched to a gene: 2. The CDR3 totals 12 residues. The germline V gene has CDR1 LGHDT and CDR2 YNNKEL (reference sequence).

The rearrangement links TRBV28 to TRBJ1-6; 7 bases agree with TRBD1. Germline CDR1 MDHEN, CDR2 SYDVKM. With 6 bases clipped from V and 6 bases from J, the junction kept 5 bases outside the gene matches. The CDR3 totals 14 residues. The CDR3 bases are TGTGCCAGCAGATACGGGACAGTTAATTCACCCCTCCACTTT. Translated, it gives CASRYGTVNSPLHF.

The chain carries TRBV7-3 and TRBJ1-1; maybe TRBD1 (5 bases). The CDR3 spans 13 residues. V was pared by 9 bases and J by 1 base, with 12 bases between. In germline, CDR1 is SGHTA, CDR2 FQGTGA. The CDR3 region is CASSFGANTEAFF. CDR3 bases: TGTGCCAGTAGTTTTGGGGCGAACACTGAAGCTTTCTTT.

This chain links TRBV5-1 with TRBJ1-2, with 9 bases matching TRBD1. CDR1 and CDR2 (germline): SGHRS, YFSETQ. This CDR3 has 14 residues. Trimming took 3 bases from V and 4 from J; bases not matched to a gene: 4. In DNA, the CDR3 is TGCGCCAGCAGCTCGACAGGGGGTTCCTATGGCTACACCTTC. Its protein is CASSSTGGSYGYTF.